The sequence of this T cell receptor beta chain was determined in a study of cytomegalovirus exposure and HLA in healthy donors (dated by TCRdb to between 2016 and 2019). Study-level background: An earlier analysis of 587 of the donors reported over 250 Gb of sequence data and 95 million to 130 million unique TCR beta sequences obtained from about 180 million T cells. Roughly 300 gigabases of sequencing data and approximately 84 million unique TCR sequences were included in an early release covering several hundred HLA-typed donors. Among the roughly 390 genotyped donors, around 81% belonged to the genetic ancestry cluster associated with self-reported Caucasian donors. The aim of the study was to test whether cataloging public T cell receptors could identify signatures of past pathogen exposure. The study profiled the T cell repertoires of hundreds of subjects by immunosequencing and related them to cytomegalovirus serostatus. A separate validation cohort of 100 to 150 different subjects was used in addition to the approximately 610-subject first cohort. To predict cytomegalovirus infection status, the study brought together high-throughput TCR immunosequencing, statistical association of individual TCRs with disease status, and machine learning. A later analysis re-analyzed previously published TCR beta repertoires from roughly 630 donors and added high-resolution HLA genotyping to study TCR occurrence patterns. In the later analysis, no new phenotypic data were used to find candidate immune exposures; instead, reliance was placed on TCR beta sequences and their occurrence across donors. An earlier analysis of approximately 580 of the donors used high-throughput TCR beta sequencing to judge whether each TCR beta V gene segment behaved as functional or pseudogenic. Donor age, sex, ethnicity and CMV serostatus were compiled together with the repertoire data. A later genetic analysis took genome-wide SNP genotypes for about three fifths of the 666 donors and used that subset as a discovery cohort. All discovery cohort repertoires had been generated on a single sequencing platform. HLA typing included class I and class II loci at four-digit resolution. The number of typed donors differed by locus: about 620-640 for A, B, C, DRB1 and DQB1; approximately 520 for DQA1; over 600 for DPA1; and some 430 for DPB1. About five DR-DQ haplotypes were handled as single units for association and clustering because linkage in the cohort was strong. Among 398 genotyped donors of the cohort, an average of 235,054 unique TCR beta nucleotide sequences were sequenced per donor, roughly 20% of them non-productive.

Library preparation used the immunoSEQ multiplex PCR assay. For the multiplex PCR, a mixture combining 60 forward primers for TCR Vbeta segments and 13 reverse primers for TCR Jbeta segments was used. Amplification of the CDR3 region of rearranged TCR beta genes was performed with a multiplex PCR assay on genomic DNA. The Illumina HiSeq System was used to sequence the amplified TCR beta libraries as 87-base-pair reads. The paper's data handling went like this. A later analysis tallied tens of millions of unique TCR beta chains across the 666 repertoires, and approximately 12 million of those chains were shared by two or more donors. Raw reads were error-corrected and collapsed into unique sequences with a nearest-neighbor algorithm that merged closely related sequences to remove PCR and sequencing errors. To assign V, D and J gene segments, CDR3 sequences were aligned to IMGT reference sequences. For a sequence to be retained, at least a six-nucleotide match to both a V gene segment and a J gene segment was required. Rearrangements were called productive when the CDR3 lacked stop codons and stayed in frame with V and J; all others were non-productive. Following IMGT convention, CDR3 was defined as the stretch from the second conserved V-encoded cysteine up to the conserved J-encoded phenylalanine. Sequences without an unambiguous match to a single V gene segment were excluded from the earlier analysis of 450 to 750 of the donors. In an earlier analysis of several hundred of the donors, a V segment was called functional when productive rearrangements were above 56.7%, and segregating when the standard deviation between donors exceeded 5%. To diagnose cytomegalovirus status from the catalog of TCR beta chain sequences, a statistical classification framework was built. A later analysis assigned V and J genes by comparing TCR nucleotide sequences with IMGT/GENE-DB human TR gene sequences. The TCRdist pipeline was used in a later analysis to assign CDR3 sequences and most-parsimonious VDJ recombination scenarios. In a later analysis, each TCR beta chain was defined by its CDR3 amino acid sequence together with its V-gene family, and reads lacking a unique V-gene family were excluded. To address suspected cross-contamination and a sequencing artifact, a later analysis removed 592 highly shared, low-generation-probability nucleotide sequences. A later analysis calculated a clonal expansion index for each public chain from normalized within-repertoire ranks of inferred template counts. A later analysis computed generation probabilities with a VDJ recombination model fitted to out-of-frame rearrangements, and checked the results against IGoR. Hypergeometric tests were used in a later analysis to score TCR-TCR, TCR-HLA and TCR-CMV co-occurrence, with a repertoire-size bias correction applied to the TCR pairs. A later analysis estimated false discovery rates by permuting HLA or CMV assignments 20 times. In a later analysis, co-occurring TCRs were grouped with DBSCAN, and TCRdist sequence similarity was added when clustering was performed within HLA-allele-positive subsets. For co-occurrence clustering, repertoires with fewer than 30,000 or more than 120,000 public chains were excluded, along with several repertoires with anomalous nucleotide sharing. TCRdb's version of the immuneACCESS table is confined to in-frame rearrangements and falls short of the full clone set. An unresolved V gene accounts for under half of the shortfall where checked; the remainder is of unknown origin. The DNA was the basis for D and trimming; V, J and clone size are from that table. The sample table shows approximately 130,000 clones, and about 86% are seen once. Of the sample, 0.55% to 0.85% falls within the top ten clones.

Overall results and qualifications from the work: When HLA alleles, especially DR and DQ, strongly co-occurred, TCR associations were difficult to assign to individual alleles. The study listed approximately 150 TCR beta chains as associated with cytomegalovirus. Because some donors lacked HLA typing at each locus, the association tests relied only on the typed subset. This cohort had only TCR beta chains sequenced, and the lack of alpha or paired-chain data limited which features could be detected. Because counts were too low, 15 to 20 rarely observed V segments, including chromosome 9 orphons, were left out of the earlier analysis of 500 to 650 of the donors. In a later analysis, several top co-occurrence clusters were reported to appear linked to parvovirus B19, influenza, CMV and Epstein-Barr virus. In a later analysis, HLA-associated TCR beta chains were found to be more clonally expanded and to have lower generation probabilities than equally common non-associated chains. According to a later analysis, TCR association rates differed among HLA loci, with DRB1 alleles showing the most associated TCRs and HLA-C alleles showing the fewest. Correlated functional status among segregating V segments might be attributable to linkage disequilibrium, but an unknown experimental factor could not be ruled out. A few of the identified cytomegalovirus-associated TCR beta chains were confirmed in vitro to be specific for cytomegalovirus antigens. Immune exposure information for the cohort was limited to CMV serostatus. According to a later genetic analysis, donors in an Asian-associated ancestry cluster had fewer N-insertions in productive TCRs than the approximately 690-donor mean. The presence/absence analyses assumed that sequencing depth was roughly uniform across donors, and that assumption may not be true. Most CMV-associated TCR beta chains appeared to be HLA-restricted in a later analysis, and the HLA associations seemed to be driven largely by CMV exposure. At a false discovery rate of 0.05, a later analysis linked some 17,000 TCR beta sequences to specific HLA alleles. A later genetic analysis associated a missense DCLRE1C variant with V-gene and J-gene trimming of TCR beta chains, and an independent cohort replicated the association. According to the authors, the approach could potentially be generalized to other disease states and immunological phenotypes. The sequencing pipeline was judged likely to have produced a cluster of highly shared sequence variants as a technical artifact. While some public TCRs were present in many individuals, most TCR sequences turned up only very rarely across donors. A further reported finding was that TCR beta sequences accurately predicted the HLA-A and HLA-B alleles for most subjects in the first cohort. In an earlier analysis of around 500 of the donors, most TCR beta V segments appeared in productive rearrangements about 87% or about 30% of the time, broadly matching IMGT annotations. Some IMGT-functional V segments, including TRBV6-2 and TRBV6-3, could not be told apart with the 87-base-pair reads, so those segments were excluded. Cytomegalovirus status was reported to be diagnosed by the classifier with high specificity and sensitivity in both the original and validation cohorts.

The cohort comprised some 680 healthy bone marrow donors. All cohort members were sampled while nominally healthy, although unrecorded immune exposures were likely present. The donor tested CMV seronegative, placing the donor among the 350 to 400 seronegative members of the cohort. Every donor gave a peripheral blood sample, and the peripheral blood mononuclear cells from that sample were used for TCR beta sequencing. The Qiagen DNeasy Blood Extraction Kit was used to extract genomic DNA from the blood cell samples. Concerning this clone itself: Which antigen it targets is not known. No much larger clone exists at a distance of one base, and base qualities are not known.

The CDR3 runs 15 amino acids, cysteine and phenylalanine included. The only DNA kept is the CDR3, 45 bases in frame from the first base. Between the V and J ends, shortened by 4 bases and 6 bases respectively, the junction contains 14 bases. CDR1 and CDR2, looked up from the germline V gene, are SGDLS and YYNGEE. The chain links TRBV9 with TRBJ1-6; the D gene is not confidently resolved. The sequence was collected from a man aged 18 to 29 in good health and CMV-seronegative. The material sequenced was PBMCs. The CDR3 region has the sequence CASSPNTVFNSPLHF. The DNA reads TGTGCCAGCAGCCCGAACACAGTTTTTAATTCACCCCTCCACTTT.